This T cell receptor (beta chain) was recorded in a study of Graves' ophthalmopathy and Graves' hyperthyroidism. Study outcomes and limitations: A 13-signature model separated ophthalmopathy from stable hyperthyroidism, reaching 85% to 90% sensitivity and less than 82% specificity cross-validated.

The CDR3 length is 15 residues. After removal of 6 bases from V and 8 bases from J, the junction contained 8 bases not matched to a gene. Germline V CDR1 and CDR2: SNHLY, FYNNEI. Hyperthyroidism patients were newly diagnosed, under 2 months' duration, aged 18 to 65. Physicians reached a diagnosis by relying on clinical symptoms, serum thyroxine, TRAb, thyroid ultrasound and orbital computed tomography. TCR beta CDR3 amplification used RNA transcripts. Second-round multiplex PCR came after first-round RT-PCR with HTBI primers. TCRdb passed the multiplex PCR reads through MiXCR, listing each CDR3 protein once. The sample lists 1 million to 1.3 million distinct CDR3 sequences, about 40% seen once, with around 10% in the top ten. As to this clonotype: Its antigen is currently unknown.

This sequence joins TRBV2 and TRBJ2-2; TRBD2 aligns across 11 bases. This sequence originates from an adult man with Graves' hyperthyroidism. The sequencing sample was made of peripheral blood or thyroid tissue (not recorded which). The CDR3 loop reads CASRAGTSGSGELFF. CDR3 nucleotides: TGTGCCAGCAGGGCCGGGACTAGCGGTTCTGGGGAGCTGTTTTTT.